Shown below are 10 T cell receptor beta chains from a single sample sequenced in a study of T cells in tuberculosis (dated by TCRdb to 2016 to 2018). The library was prepared using the immunoSEQ multiplex PCR assay. TCRdb holds this immuneACCESS table with in-frame rearrangements only. Some clones are missing; in checked studies, unresolved V genes explain under half, and the rest has no known cause. This sample comprises some 22,000 clones, 95% to 98% of them detected only once. Around 6.2% of the sample goes to the ten largest clones. The sequenced sample was PBMCs. The receptor source for this set is a donor aged 10-30 years with latent tuberculosis or without tuberculosis infection.

The chain carries TRBV18 and TRBJ2-7; no clear D. The CDR3 consists of 11 residues. Trimming cost V 3 bases and J 3 bases, with 3 bases left between them. CDR1 is KGHSH, CDR2 LQKENI, per germline. The CDR3 DNA sequence: TGTGCCAGCTCACCCCTCTACGAGCAGTACTTC. Amino acids: CASSPLYEQYF.

This chain uses TRBV18 with TRBJ1-4; tentatively, D is TRBD1 (6 bases). Germline CDR1 reads KGHSH; CDR2 reads LQKENI. V lost 3 bases to trimming and J lost 7 bases, with 12 bases between them. The CDR3 is 14 amino acids. In DNA, the CDR3 is TGTGCCAGCTCACCCCTTCGGGGGGCTGAAAAACTGTTTTTT. Protein sequence: CASSPLRGAEKLFF.

This clone was seen just once. V usage is TRBV28 and J usage is TRBJ1-5, with unresolved D. The V and J ends lost 6 bases and 5 bases respectively, with 20 bases between them. The CDR3 totals 16 residues. Germline lookup yields CDR1 MDHEN and CDR2 SYDVKM. The CDR3 DNA sequence: TGTGCCAGCAGACTAAGGACGGCACTAGTCGATCAGCCCCAGCATTTT. Residues: CASRLRTALVDQPQHF.

The CDR3 here is CASRPDRGIGEQYF. CDR3 nucleotides: TGTGCCAGCAGACCTGACAGGGGCATCGGCGAGCAGTACTTC. The chain links TRBV27 to TRBJ2-7, with 8 nucleotides matching TRBD1. CDR1 is MNHEY, CDR2 SMNVEV, per germline (reference sequence). Losses at the gene ends were 6 bases for V and 6 bases for J; bases not matched to a gene: 10. This CDR3 is 14 amino acids long.

J is TRBJ2-3 and V is TRBV5-6, with 11 nucleotides matching TRBD2. In germline, CDR1 is SGHDT, CDR2 YYEEEE. The J segment lost 3 bases and the V segment lost 0 bases, leaving 6 bases of the junction unmatched. The length of the CDR3 is 17 residues. CDR3 DNA: TGTGCCAGCAGCTTGGCCGTTTTAGCGGGAGGGACAGATACGCAGTATTTT. Residues: CASSLAVLAGGTDTQYF. The variable domain in full, with the rest retrieved from reference TRBV5-6 and TRBJ2-3, is DAGVTQSPTHLIKTRGQQVTLRCSPKSGHDTVSWYQQALGQGPQFIFQYYEEEERQRGNFPDRFSGHQFPNYSSELNVNALLLGDSALYLCASSLAVLAGGTDTQYFGPGTRLTVL.

The chain combines TRBV21-1 with TRBJ1-2. TRBV21-1 corresponds to a pseudogene. The CDR3 loop spans 16 amino acids. CDR3 in DNA: TGTGCCAGCAGCAAAGGGAGGACCACACTTAACTATGGCTACACCTTC. Translating it yields CASSKGRTTLNYGYTF.

The DNA for the CDR3 is TGTGCCAGCAGCTCGACCGTGGGGACTCCTGTCGACATTCAGTACTTC. It codes for CASSSTVGTPVDIQYF. The rearrangement uses TRBV7-2 and TRBJ2-4, with D maybe TRBD2 (6 bases). The V and J ends lost 4 bases and 8 bases respectively, with 21 bases between them. From germline, CDR1 is SGHTA and CDR2 FQGNSA. This CDR3 region has 16 residues.

The J gene is TRBJ2-3, the V gene TRBV4-2; 8 bases map to TRBD2. This CDR3 is built from 18 residues. CDR1 and CDR2 (germline): LGHNA, YNFKEQ. Germline trimming cut 0 bases from V and 5 bases from J; bases unmatched to any gene: 13. CDR3 amino acids: CASSQEWGSGNGGDTQYF. For the CDR3, the DNA is TGTGCCAGCAGCCAAGAGTGGGGTAGCGGGAACGGTGGAGATACGCAGTATTTT.

This chain uses TRBV9 with TRBJ2-7; D might be TRBD2 (7 bases). Germline V gene lookup returns CDR1 SGDLS and CDR2 YYNGEE. The CDR3 covers 16 residues. Trimming pared 0 bases from V and 2 bases from J, leaving 15 bases between. CDR3 in DNA: TGTGCCAGCAGCGTAGCCGGGGGGCCCCAACCCTACGAGCAGTACTTC. It translates to CASSVAGGPQPYEQYF.

This chain connects TRBV4-2 to TRBJ1-2, with D possibly TRBD1 on 6 matching bases. The CDR3 covers 17 residues. Germline CDR1 is LGHNA and CDR2 is YNFKEQ. Trimming cost V 0 bases and J 3 bases, with 17 bases left between them. The DNA of the CDR3 is TGTGCCAGCAGCCAAGACTTCCTAAGGGGGGGCGACTATGGCTACACCTTC. Translation gives CASSQDFLRGGDYGYTF.